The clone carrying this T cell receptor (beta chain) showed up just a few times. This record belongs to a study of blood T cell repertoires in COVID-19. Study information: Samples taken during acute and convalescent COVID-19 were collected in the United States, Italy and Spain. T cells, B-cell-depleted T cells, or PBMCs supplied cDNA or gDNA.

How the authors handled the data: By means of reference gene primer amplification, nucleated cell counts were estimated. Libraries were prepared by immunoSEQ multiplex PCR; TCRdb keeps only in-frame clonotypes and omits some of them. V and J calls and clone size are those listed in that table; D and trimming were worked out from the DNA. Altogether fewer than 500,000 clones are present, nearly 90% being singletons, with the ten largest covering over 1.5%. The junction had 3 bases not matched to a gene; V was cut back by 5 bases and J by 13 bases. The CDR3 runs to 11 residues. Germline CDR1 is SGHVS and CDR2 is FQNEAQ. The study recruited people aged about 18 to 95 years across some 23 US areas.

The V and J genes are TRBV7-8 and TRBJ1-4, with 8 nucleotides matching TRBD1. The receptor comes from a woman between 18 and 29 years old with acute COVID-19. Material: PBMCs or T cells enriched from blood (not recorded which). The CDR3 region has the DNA TGTGCCAGCAGCGCAGACAGGGGACTGTTTTTT. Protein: CASSADRGLFF.